This T cell receptor (beta chain) stems from a study of technical replicates of blood from a handful of donors. The CDR3 contains 15 residues. The V gene's germline CDR1 is SGDLS and CDR2 YYNGEE. Trimming stripped 0 bases from V and 0 bases from J, with 9 bases between. Clones were sequenced by immunoSEQ multiplex PCR, and TCRdb holds only the in-frame ones, with some missing. In the table there are about 79,000 clones, under 95% of which are singletons. Source material: T cells isolated from PBMCs. This rearrangement joins TRBV9 to TRBJ1-2; no clear D. This TCR came from a human donor in good health. The CDR3 DNA reads TGTGCCAGCAGCGTAGGACTACAAGCTAACTATGGCTACACCTTC. Amino acids: CASSVGLQANYGYTF. The whole variable domain, remainder taken from reference TRBV9 and TRBJ1-2, is DSGVTQTPKHLITATGQRVTLRCSPRSGDLSVYWYQQSLDQGLQFLIQYYNGEERAKGNILERFSAQQFPDLHSELNLSSLELGDSALYFCASSVGLQANYGYTFGSGTRLTVV.